This T cell receptor (beta chain) was sequenced during a study of cytomegalovirus exposure and HLA in healthy donors. The study's findings and limits: Versus the roughly 700-donor mean, an Asian-associated ancestry cluster reportedly showed fewer N-insertions in a later analysis. The likely origin of a cluster of highly shared sequence variants was a sequencing artifact.

Primers: 60 Vbeta forward and 13 Jbeta reverse. The repertoire was sequenced with immunoSEQ multiplex PCR; TCRdb's copy has only in-frame clones and lacks some. The data hold roughly 80,000 clones, with roughly 79% observed a single time. Worth noting for this clone: As yet, its antigen is unknown.

Trimming took off 3 bases at V and 1 base at J, with 10 bases between the two ends. CDR1 is SGHNT and CDR2 is YYREEE in the germline V gene (reference sequence). The CDR3 runs 14 residues. This chain uses TRBV5-4 with TRBJ1-1; D remains ambiguous. Sample: PBMCs. This receptor was identified in a woman under 40 in good health and CMV-seronegative. The CDR3 protein is CASSSRPANTEAFF. The CDR3 nucleotides are TGTGCCAGCAGCTCTAGGCCCGCGAACACTGAAGCTTTCTTT.